These T cell receptor beta chains were read from a single sample in a study of identical twins. TCRdb used MiXCR to reprocess the 5' RACE reads, holding one entry per CDR3 protein. The sample comprises around 680,000 distinct CDR3 sequences, around 8.3% of which are singletons, and 0.98% rests with the top ten. These sequences were also reported in another study, on yellow fever vaccine responses in identical twins.

The material sequenced was PBMCs. These receptor sequences come from a woman younger than 35 in good health. Each CDR3 is given with its conserved first and last residue. D genes are given only for firm matches. Only some rows state a clone size, as once, few, many or a class for expanded clones.

-,TRBV7-9,few,TRBJ2-1,TGTGCCAGCAGCTTAATACCCCTTGGGCTAACAAACAATGAGCAGTTCTTC,CASSLIPLGLTNNEQFF
-,TRBV9,-,TRBJ1-5,TGTGCCAGCAGCGTAGCCCCAGGTAACAATCAGCCCCAGCATTTT,CASSVAPGNNQPQHF
TRBD1,TRBV7-3,-,TRBJ1-1,TGTGCCAGCAGCTCCGTCCCGGGACAGGGGTCGGGCACTGAAGCTTTCTTT,CASSSVPGQGSGTEAFF
-,TRBV20-1,many,TRBJ2-5,TGCAGTGCCAGTGTTGCGGACCAAGAGACCCAGTACTTC,CSASVADQETQYF
TRBD1,TRBV19,few,TRBJ2-2,TGTGCCAGTAGTCCCCCTCCCGGGACAGGTGAATACACCGGGGAGCTGTTTTTT,CASSPPPGTGEYTGELFF
-,TRBV4-1,many,TRBJ1-4,TGCGCCAGCAGCGGCACCGGGACGGGAAGGGAAAAACTGTTTTTT,CASSGTGTGREKLFF
-,TRBV12-3/TRBV12-4,-,TRBJ1-2,TGTGCCAGCAGTACCGACCGTGTCTATGGCTACACCTTC,CASSTDRVYGYTF
TRBD2,TRBV7-2,-,TRBJ2-7,TGTGCCAGCAGCTTTGGGAGAACTAGCGGCCCCATCGAGCAGTACTTC,CASSFGRTSGPIEQYF
-,TRBV7-9,few,TRBJ1-2,TGTGCCAGCAGCTTAGGACTGGGCCAAACTTATGGCTACACCTTC,CASSLGLGQTYGYTF
-,TRBV24-1,few,TRBJ2-5,TGTGCCACCAGTGATCCGGGGGACAAGAGTCAAGAGACCCAGTACTTC,CATSDPGDKSQETQYF
TRBD2,TRBV27,few,TRBJ2-1,TGTGCCAGCAGTGGAGCTAGCGGGAGGTCCTACAATGAGCAGTTCTTC,CASSGASGRSYNEQFF
-,TRBV15,-,TRBJ1-1,TGTGCCACCAGCAGAGATTCACGGGGCGCAGGTAACACTGAAGCTTTCTTT,CATSRDSRGAGNTEAFF
-,TRBV6-5,few,TRBJ2-7,TGTGCCAGCAGTTTTCGGGGCACAGCCTACGAGCAGTACTTC,CASSFRGTAYEQYF
TRBD1,TRBV12-3/TRBV12-4,few,TRBJ2-7,TGTGCCAGCACGAGGGGGCTGCCCTACGAGCAGTACTTC,CASTRGLPYEQYF
TRBD1,TRBV7-2,many,TRBJ1-5,TGTGCCAGCAGCCAACTACCGGGACAGACCAATCAGCCCCAGCATTTT,CASSQLPGQTNQPQHF
TRBD1,TRBV7-8,many,TRBJ2-1,TGTGCCAGCAGCCCTCCGAGGACAGGGGACAATGAGCAGTTCTTC,CASSPPRTGDNEQFF
TRBD2,TRBV27,few,TRBJ2-2,TGTGCCAGCAAGCTAATCGGGACTAGCAATAACACCGGGGAGCTGTTTTTT,CASKLIGTSNNTGELFF
-,TRBV14,many,TRBJ2-7,TGTGCCAGCAGCCAAAATACCCTAGGATACGAGCAGTACTTC,CASSQNTLGYEQYF
TRBD2,TRBV2,few,TRBJ2-7,TGTGCCAGCAGACTTAGCGGGGGGGCTGGCGAGCAGTACTTC,CASRLSGGAGEQYF
TRBD1,TRBV5-5,-,TRBJ2-7,TGTGCCAGCAGCTTGGATGTTGGGACAGGGACGTACGAGCAGTACTTC,CASSLDVGTGTYEQYF
TRBD1,TRBV11-3,-,TRBJ2-3,TGTGCCAGCAGCTCGCGACAGGGTGGGGATACGCAGTATTTT,CASSSRQGGDTQYF
-,TRBV20-1,many,TRBJ2-7,TGCAGTGCTAACCAGGGGATCTACGAGCAGTACTTC,CSANQGIYEQYF
-,TRBV6-1,-,TRBJ2-4,TGTGCCAGCAGCATGACGGGACAAGGGAACATTCAGTACTTC,CASSMTGQGNIQYF
-,TRBV20-1,-,TRBJ2-2,TGCTGTGCTAGAGGGTGGGGGACGCCGAACACCGGGGAGCTGTTTTTT,CCARGWGTPNTGELFF